The source of this T cell receptor (beta chain) is a study of blood T cells in healthy people across ages. Study summary: Capture via template switching afforded approximately one barcoded beta molecule per two T cells. The study's findings and limits: Age showed a roughly linear inverse relationship with TCR beta diversity per million T cells.

Combining a sample-barcoded 5' primer with a J-beta primer mix, a second PCR ran for roughly 6 to 12 cycles. TCRdb used MiXCR to reprocess the 5' RACE reads, holding one entry per CDR3 protein. There are 700,000 to 1,000,000 distinct CDR3 sequences in the sample; 40% to 50% occur only once, and 15% to 25% lies in the top ten. A few counts support this clonotype. Its antigen is unidentified. Healthy Caucasian individuals from Russia aged about 6 to 95 served as donors. There were at least 5 micrograms of total RNA extracted from every sample. Germline CDR1 LGHNA, CDR2 YSLEER. With 3 bases removed from V and 3 bases from J, the gap between germline ends came to 8 bases. CDR3 length equals 13 residues.

This sequence was found in a man aged 55 to 69 in good health. The V gene is TRBV4-3, the J gene TRBJ1-2, with D unclear. The sequenced sample consisted of blood. For the CDR3, the DNA is TGCGCCAGCAGCCAGCACAGAGACTATGGCTACACCTTC. Protein product: CASSQHRDYGYTF.